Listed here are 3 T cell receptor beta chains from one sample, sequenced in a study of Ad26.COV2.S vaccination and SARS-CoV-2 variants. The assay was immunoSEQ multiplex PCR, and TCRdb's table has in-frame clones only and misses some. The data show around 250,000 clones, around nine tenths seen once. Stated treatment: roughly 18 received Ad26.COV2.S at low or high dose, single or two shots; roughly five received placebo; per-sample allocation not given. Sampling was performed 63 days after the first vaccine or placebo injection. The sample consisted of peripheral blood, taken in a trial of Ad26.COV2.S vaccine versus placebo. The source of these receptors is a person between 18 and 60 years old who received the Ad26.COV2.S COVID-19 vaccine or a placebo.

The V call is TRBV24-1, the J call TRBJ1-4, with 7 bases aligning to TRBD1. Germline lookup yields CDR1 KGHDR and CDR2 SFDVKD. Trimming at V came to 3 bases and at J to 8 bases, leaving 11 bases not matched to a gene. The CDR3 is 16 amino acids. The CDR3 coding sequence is TGTGCCACCAGTGATGGGAGGGCCCCGGGACAGGAAAAACTGTTTTTT. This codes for CATSDGRAPGQEKLFF.

CDR3 amino acids: CASSGGVGTQYF. DNA for the CDR3: TGTGCCAGCAGTGGAGGGGTAGGAACGCAGTATTTT. V usage is TRBV25-1 and J usage is TRBJ2-3; the D gene could be TRBD1 or TRBD2 (5 bases each). The germline gives CDR1 MGHDK, CDR2 SYGVNS. The V end was cut by 4 bases, the J end by 9 bases, with 11 bases between. The CDR3 is 12 residues long.

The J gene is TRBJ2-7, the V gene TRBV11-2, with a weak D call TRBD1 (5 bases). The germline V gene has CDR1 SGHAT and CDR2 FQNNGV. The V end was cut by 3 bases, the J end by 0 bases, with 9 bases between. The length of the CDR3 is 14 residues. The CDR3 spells CASSFTGPSYEQYF. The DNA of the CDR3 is TGTGCCAGCAGCTTCACAGGCCCCTCCTACGAGCAGTACTTC.